This TCR beta chain originates from a study of blood T cell repertoires in COVID-19 (dated by TCRdb to about 2020). For context, the study as a whole: Samples from collaborators originated in the United States, Italy and Spain and spanned both the acute and convalescent phases of COVID-19. The prospective study material was composed of cDNA or gDNA derived from T cells, B-cell-depleted T cells, or PBMCs. Deeply sampled blood TCRbeta repertoires from subjects exposed to, actively infected with, or recovered from COVID-19 were included in the dataset. The repertoires were made available in a free public database intended to serve as a resource for research on the immune response to SARS-CoV-2. The samples were drawn from two sources: the first 160 participants of the ongoing ImmuneRACE study, and over 950 subjects contributed by 6 global collaborators. Nearly every sample came with metadata listing a de-identified subject ID, COVID-19 status, age in years and sex. Where available, HLA class I and class II types were obtained from metadata supplied by the sample provider rather than from assay-based typing.

Here V drops 4 bases and J drops 5 bases, and the junction holds 6 bases not matched to any gene. Taken from cysteine to phenylalanine, the CDR3 has 15 residues. CDR3 DNA only is kept here, 45 bases in frame from base 1. The germline V gene supplies CDR1 MRHNA and CDR2 SNTAGT. Participants in the prospective study were enrolled through a virtual design, were aged about 18 to 90 years, and lived in approximately 25 United States geographic areas. In the prospective study, participants were assigned to cohorts based on the clinical history participants reported in a screening survey and a study questionnaire. In the prospective study, mobile phlebotomists collected whole blood, serum and a nasopharyngeal or oropharyngeal swab from each participant. Over a roughly 2-month period, participants in the prospective study had the option of providing additional blood draws and questionnaires. Prospective study blood samples were shipped either frozen or at room temperature before DNA extraction.

TCRbeta CDR3 regions were amplified from genomic DNA using the immunoSEQ Assay, a bias-controlled multiplex PCR. Under the source paper's analysis protocol: Nucleated cell counts per sample were estimated from amplification of reference gene primers within the assay. To quantify the absolute abundance of each unique TCRbeta CDR3 rearrangement, sequence reads were collapsed and filtered. For each sample, productive Simpson clonality was calculated by taking the square root of Simpson's diversity index across productive rearrangements. This is the immuneACCESS table as TCRdb keeps it, with only in-frame sequences that have V and J called. A part of the clones is gone; compared with another copy, unresolved V genes explain less than half, and the rest is unexplained. The V and J calls and the clone size are those of that table, but D and trimming were determined from the DNA. A total of some 250,000 clones appear in this sample, roughly 89% of them only once. The biggest ten clones account for around 4% of the sample.

On the study overall, not on this receptor specifically: How much clinical and demographic metadata was included differed by source and by participant, and the metadata was provided uncurated.

Of note for this clone: The specificity of this receptor is unknown. No much larger clone is present one base from it, and per-base qualities are unavailable.

The sample was PBMCs or T cells enriched from blood (not recorded which). This receptor was taken from a woman aged 25 to 39 with acute COVID-19. This sequence uses TRBV6-4 and TRBJ2-5, with 11 bases aligning to TRBD2. The nucleotides are TGTGCCAGCAGTGTTAGCGGGGGGGCCTCGGAGACCCAGTACTTC. Its translation is CASSVSGGASETQYF.